This TCR beta chain was obtained from a study of type 1 regulatory T cells. Overall study context: This in vitro CD4 product, T-allo10, is enriched for Tr1 cells and alloantigen-specific. Points from the study as a whole: Type 1 regulatory T cells had a more restricted TCR repertoire than non-type 1 regulatory T cells.

A remark on this clonotype: What it recognizes is unknown.

TCRdb itself ran the reads through MiXCR, one entry per CDR3 protein. The repertoire consists of tens of thousands of distinct CDR3 sequences, with less than 25% occurring once and the leading ten covering 7% to 10%. CDR1 and CDR2 (germline): ENHRY, SYGVKD. The CDR3 runs to 13 residues. V was clipped by 8 bases and J by 0 bases, with 9 bases between them. This sequence originates from a human donor in good health. The V and J genes are TRBV10-3 and TRBJ2-3; no definite D call. What was sequenced was cultured type 1 regulatory T (Tr1) cells, either the whole culture or a sorted fraction (not recorded which). The CDR3 reads CAIRLPSTDTQYF. The CDR3, as DNA: TGTGCCATCCGCCTCCCTAGCACAGATACGCAGTATTTT.